A selection of T cell receptor beta chains follows, all from one sample in a study of cytomegalovirus exposure and HLA in healthy donors. Assay used: immunoSEQ multiplex PCR; TCRdb lists only in-frame clones, some missing. This sample carries about 150,000 clones, over 60% of them seen once, and the ten largest clones take around 2.2%. The sample comprised PBMCs. All receptors derive from a man aged 35 to 55 in good health and CMV-seronegative. Both conserved end residues are part of each CDR3. A D gene is named only where the DNA matches it firmly. Some rows mark clone size as missing; the rest say once, few, many or name a class of expanded clone.

TRBV19	TRBJ1-2	NA	NA	TGTGCCAGTAGGAGCGGGGACGGCTACACCTTC	CASRSGDGYTF
TRBV5-1	TRBJ2-1	NA	TRBD2	TGCGCCAGCAGCTCCACTAGCGGGGGGGCCAGGTACGAGCAGTTCTTC	CASSSTSGGARYEQFF
TRBV6-5	TRBJ1-2	NA	TRBD1	TGTGCCAGCAGTTACGGGACAGGTCTATCTAACTATGGCTACACCTTC	CASSYGTGLSNYGYTF
TRBV27	TRBJ1-2	NA	NA	TGTGCCAGCAGCATAAACGGGGGTCCCTATGGCTACACCTTC	CASSINGGPYGYTF
TRBV4-3	TRBJ2-7	NA	TRBD2	TGCGCCAGCAGCCAAGAGTCCAGCGGGAGAGAACACCACGAGCAGTACTTC	CASSQESSGREHHEQYF
TRBV15	TRBJ2-1	few	TRBD1	TGTGCCACCAGCAGACATGTGGGACAGGCCAATGAGCAGTTCTTC	CATSRHVGQANEQFF
TRBV4-1	TRBJ2-5	NA	NA	TGCGCCAGCAGCCAAGGAGGGGAGACCCAGTACTTC	CASSQGGETQYF
TRBV10-3	TRBJ2-7	NA	NA	TGTGCCATCAGTGATCTCTACGAGCAGTACTTC	CAISDLYEQYF
TRBV5-1	TRBJ1-1	few	NA	TGCGCCAGCAGCTTGGGTAGGGGTTCTCCGACTGAAGCTTTCTTT	CASSLGRGSPTEAFF
TRBV7-2	TRBJ1-1	NA	NA	TGTGCCAGCAGCTTACATTATACCGGGAACACTGAAGCTTTCTTT	CASSLHYTGNTEAFF
TRBV9	TRBJ1-6	NA	NA	TGTGCCAGCAGCGTAGGGGGGGTTAATTCACCCCTCAACTTT	CASSVGGVNSPLNF
TRBV4-1	TRBJ2-5	NA	NA	TGCGCCAGCAGCCAAGTTGTCTTGGAGACCCAGTACTTC	CASSQVVLETQYF
TRBV9	TRBJ1-2	NA	TRBD1	TGTGCCAGCAGCGTAGTGGCAGGGGGAGGAGGCTACACCTTC	CASSVVAGGGGYTF
TRBV2	TRBJ2-5	NA	TRBD2	TGTGCCAGCAGGGGGGGACTAGCAAGTGAGACCCAGTACTTC	CASRGGLASETQYF
TRBV5-6	TRBJ1-2	NA	NA	TGTGCCAGCAGCTTGGGGCAATTCTTCGGCTACACCTTC	CASSLGQFFGYTF
TRBV6-1	TRBJ2-2	NA	NA	TGTGCCAGCAGTGATACAGGGTACACCGGGGAGCTGTTTTTT	CASSDTGYTGELFF
TRBV5-4	TRBJ1-1	NA	TRBD1	TGTGCCAGCAGCAAACCGGGACAGGGCACTGAAGCTTTCTTT	CASSKPGQGTEAFF
TRBV14	TRBJ2-2	NA	TRBD2	TGTGCCAGCAGCCAAGGGGGTAGCGGGACCGGGGAGCTGTTTTTT	CASSQGGSGTGELFF
TRBV9	TRBJ2-7	few	NA	TGTGCCAGCAGCGTAGAAGGGGACTCCTACGAGCAGTACTTC	CASSVEGDSYEQYF
TRBV10-3	TRBJ2-1	few	NA	TGTGCCATCAGGGTGGACAACTACAATGAGCAGTTCTTC	CAIRVDNYNEQFF
TRBV2	TRBJ2-2	NA	TRBD1	TGTGCCAGCAGTGGACAGGGGGCTTACACCGGGGAGCTGTTTTTT	CASSGQGAYTGELFF
TRBV27	TRBJ2-7	NA	TRBD2	TGTGCCAGCAGTTTAACTTGGACTAGCGTTATCTACGAGCAGTACTTC	CASSLTWTSVIYEQYF
TRBV5-1	TRBJ2-2	few	TRBD1	TGCGCCAGCAGCACCACAGGGGGCACCACCGGGGAGCTGTTTTTT	CASSTTGGTTGELFF
TRBV19	TRBJ2-5	NA	NA	TGTGCCAGTAGTAAGACAGGATGGATCGAAGAGACCCAGTACTTC	CASSKTGWIEETQYF
TRBV4-1	TRBJ1-5	NA	NA	TGCGCCAGCAGCCAAGCCCTCGAGCCCCATCAGCCCCAGCATTTT	CASSQALEPHQPQHF
TRBV5-1	TRBJ2-5	NA	NA	TGCGCCAGCTATCCCACAGGGACCTACCAAGAGACCCAGTACTTC	CASYPTGTYQETQYF
TRBV15	TRBJ1-2	few	NA	TGTGCCACCAGACAGGGCTCCAGATCGACAGAGGGCTACACCTTC	CATRQGSRSTEGYTF
TRBV5-1	TRBJ2-7	NA	NA	TGCGCCAGCAGCTTGGACGGTAGCTCCTACGAGCAGTACTTC	CASSLDGSSYEQYF
TRBV9	TRBJ2-5	NA	TRBD2	TGTGCCAGCAGCCTCGGTAGCGGGCAAGAGACCCAGTACTTC	CASSLGSGQETQYF
TRBV4-1	TRBJ2-7	once	NA	TGCGCCAGCAGCCAAGAAGCTTTCTACGAGCAGTACTTC	CASSQEAFYEQYF
TRBV30	TRBJ2-5	NA	NA	TGTGCCTGGAGTCGAAGGGCAGGGTTAATCGAGACCCAGTACTTC	CAWSRRAGLIETQYF
TRBV10-1	TRBJ2-7	few	TRBD1	TGCGCCAGCAGCCCCGACAGGGTCATTGGCGAGCAGTACTTC	CASSPDRVIGEQYF
TRBV6-5	TRBJ1-2	NA	NA	TGTGCCAGCAGTTACGGCAGCCCAGGGTATGGCTACCCCTTC	CASSYGSPGYGYPF
TRBV25-1	TRBJ1-3	NA	TRBD1	TGTGCCAGCAGTGAATTAAAGACAGGGGGGAACACCATATATTTT	CASSELKTGGNTIYF
TRBV7-2	TRBJ1-5	NA	NA	TGTGCCAGCAGCTTAGCTCGGGGAGTGGGTCAGCCCCAGCATTTT	CASSLARGVGQPQHF
TRBV5-1	TRBJ1-2	NA	NA	TGCGCCAGCAGCTTATCACTATCTAACTATGGCTACACCTTC	CASSLSLSNYGYTF
TRBV20-1	TRBJ1-2	few	NA	TGCAGTGCCCCAGGGTTCGCTGGCTACACCTTC	CSAPGFAGYTF
TRBV10-3	TRBJ2-1	NA	NA	TGTGCCATCAAAATCGGGAGCCTGGGGAATGAGCAGTTCTTC	CAIKIGSLGNEQFF
TRBV2	TRBJ2-3	few	TRBD2	TGTGCCAGCAGCCCGGTAGCTAGCGGAGTGGGGACGCAGTATTTT	CASSPVASGVGTQYF
TRBV5-5	TRBJ1-1	NA	NA	TGTGCCAGCAGCTTGGCAGGGGACACTGAAGCTTTCTTT	CASSLAGDTEAFF